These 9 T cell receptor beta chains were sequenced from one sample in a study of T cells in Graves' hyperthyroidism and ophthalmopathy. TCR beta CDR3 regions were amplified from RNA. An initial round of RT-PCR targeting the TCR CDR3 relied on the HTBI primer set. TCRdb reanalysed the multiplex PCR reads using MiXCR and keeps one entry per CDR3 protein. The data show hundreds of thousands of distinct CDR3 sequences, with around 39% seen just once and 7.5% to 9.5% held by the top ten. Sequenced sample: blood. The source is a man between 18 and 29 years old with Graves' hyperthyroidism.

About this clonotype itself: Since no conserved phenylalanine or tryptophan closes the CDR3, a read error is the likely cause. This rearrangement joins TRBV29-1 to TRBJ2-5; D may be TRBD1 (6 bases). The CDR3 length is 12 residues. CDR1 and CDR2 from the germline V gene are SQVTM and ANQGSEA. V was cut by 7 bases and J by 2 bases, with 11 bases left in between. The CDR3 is CSATTGQETQYS. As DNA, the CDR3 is TGCAGCGCGACTACAGGGCAAGAGACCCAGTACTCC.

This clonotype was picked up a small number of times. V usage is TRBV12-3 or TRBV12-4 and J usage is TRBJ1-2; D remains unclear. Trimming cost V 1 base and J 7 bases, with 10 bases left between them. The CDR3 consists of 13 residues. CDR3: CASSLEDRSGYTF. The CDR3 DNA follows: TGTGCCAGCAGTTTAGAGGACCGGAGTGGCTACACCTTC.

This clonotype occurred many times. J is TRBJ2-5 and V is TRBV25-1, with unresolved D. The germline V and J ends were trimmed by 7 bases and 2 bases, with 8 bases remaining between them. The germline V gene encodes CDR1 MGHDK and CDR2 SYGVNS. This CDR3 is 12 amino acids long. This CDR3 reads CASTGVQETQYF. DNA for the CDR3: TGTGCCAGCACAGGTGTTCAAGAGACCCAGTACTTC.

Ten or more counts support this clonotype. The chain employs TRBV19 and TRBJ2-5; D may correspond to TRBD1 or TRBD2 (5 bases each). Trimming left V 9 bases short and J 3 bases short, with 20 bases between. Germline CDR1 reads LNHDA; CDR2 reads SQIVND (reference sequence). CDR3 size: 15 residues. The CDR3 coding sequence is TGTGCCAGCTCCTCGGGGACGACATATGAAGAGACCCAGTACTTC. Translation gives CASSSGTTYEETQYF.

CDR3 loop: CASSPDWGGSYEQYF. In nucleotides, the CDR3 is TGCGCCAGCAGCCCCGACTGGGGCGGGAGCTACGAGCAGTACTTC. V gene TRBV4-3 combines with J gene TRBJ2-7; 7 bases fit TRBD2. V lost 4 bases, J lost 3 bases, and 9 bases stayed unmatched. Germline V gene data show CDR1 as LGHNA and CDR2 as YSLEER. This CDR3 has 15 residues.

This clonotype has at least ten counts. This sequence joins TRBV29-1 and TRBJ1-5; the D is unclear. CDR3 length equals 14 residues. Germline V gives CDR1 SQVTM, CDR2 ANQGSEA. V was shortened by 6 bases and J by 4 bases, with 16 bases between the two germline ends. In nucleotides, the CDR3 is TGCAGCGTACGGACGACCTTTACTAATCAGCCCCAGCATTTT. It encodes CSVRTTFTNQPQHF.

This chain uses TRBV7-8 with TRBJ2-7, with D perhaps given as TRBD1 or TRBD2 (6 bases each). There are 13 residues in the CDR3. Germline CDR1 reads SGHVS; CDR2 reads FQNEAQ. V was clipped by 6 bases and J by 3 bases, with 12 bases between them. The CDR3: CASRRDNLYEQYF. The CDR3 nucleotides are TGTGCCAGCAGGCGGGACAACCTCTACGAGCAGTACTTC. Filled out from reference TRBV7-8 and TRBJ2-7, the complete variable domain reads GAGVSQSPRYKVAKRGQDVALRCDPISGHVSLFWYQQALGQGPEFLTYFQNEAQLDKSGLPSDRFFAERPEGSVSTLKIQRTQQEDSAVYLCASRRDNLYEQYFGPGTRLTVT.

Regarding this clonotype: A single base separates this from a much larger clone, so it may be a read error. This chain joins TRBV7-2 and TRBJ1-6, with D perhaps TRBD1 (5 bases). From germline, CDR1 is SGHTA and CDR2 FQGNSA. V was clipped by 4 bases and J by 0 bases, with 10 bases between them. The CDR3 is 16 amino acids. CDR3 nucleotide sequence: TGTGCCAGCAGCTATAGACAGTGCTCCTATAATTCACCCCTCCACTTT. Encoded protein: CASSYRQCSYNSPLHF.

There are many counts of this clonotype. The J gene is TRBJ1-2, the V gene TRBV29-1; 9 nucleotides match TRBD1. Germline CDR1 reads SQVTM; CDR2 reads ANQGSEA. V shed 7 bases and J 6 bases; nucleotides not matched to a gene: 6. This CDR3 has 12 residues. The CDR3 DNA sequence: TGCAGCGGAAGGACAGGGGAGGATGGCTACACCTTC. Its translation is CSGRTGEDGYTF. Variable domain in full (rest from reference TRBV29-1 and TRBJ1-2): SAVISQKPSRDICQRGTSLTIQCQVDSQVTMMFWYRQQPGQSLTLIATANQGSEATYESGFVIDKFPISRPNLTFSTLTVSNMSPEDSSIYLCSGRTGEDGYTFGSGTRLTVV.